The rows below give T cell receptor beta chains drawn from one sample of a study of cytomegalovirus exposure and HLA in healthy donors. TCRdb keeps only in-frame clones here, not all; method: immunoSEQ multiplex PCR. The sample consists of under 150,000 clones, about 80% of them appearing once. Sequenced input: PBMCs. The receptors were gathered from a boy aged 2 to 10 in good health and CMV-seronegative. The CDR3 runs from the conserved cysteine through the conserved F or W. D genes are given only for firm matches. Only part of the rows carry a size: once, few, many, or a class if the clone is expanded.

D: TRBD2; V: TRBV12-5; J: TRBJ2-7; size: once; CDR3: CASGLVSAGDYEQYF; DNA: TGTGCTAGTGGTTTGGTCTCAGCGGGGGATTACGAGCAGTACTTC
D: -; V: TRBV11-1; J: TRBJ1-1; size: -; CDR3: CASSLRTFGAEAFF; DNA: TGTGCCAGCAGCTTACGGACATTTGGCGCTGAAGCTTTCTTT
D: -; V: TRBV6-5; J: TRBJ2-3; size: -; CDR3: CASSYSQIADTQYF; DNA: TGTGCCAGCAGTTACTCCCAAATAGCAGATACGCAGTATTTT
D: TRBD1; V: TRBV7-3; J: TRBJ2-2; size: -; CDR3: CASSSRQGNTGELFF; DNA: TGTGCCAGCAGCTCCCGACAGGGGAACACCGGGGAGCTGTTTTTT
D: TRBD2; V: TRBV5-1; J: TRBJ2-3; size: -; CDR3: CASSPGLAGGRESTDTQYF; DNA: TGCGCCAGCAGCCCGGGACTAGCGGGGGGGCGGGAGAGCACAGATACGCAGTATTTT
D: TRBD2; V: TRBV11-2; J: TRBJ2-3; size: few; CDR3: CASSFSSAGGTDTQYF; DNA: TGTGCCAGCAGCTTCTCTTCTGCGGGGGGGACAGATACGCAGTATTTT
D: TRBD2; V: TRBV7-9; J: TRBJ2-3; size: -; CDR3: CASETLRGERGFTDTQYF; DNA: TGTGCCAGCGAGACCCTAAGGGGGGAGCGGGGGTTCACAGATACGCAGTATTTT
D: -; V: TRBV7-8; J: TRBJ1-5; size: -; CDR3: CASSLPGQGHNQPQHF; DNA: TGTGCCAGCAGCCTTCCCGGGCAGGGGCACAATCAGCCCCAGCATTTT
D: -; V: TRBV19; J: TRBJ2-5; size: -; CDR3: CASSIEGDPETQYF; DNA: TGTGCCAGTAGTATTGAGGGGGACCCAGAGACCCAGTACTTC
D: -; V: TRBV11-3; J: TRBJ2-1; size: -; CDR3: CASSLGGTYNEQFF; DNA: TGTGCCAGCAGCCTCGGGGGAACCTACAATGAGCAGTTCTTC
D: TRBD2; V: TRBV5-6; J: TRBJ2-5; size: -; CDR3: CASSLAGLAGGRGETQYF; DNA: TGTGCCAGCAGCTTGGCGGGACTAGCGGGGGGCCGTGGAGAGACCCAGTACTTC
D: TRBD1; V: TRBV15; J: TRBJ1-2; size: few; CDR3: CATRAVRRQGKNYGYTF; DNA: TGTGCCACCAGAGCGGTCCGGCGACAGGGAAAAAACTATGGCTACACCTTC
D: -; V: TRBV4-2; J: TRBJ1-2; size: -; CDR3: CASSQESGGYGYTF; DNA: TGTGCCAGCAGCCAAGAGAGCGGCGGCTATGGCTACACCTTC
D: -; V: TRBV30; J: TRBJ1-2; size: once; CDR3: CAWREVGYGYTF; DNA: TGTGCCTGGAGGGAGGTCGGCTATGGCTACACCTTC
D: TRBD1; V: TRBV19; J: TRBJ2-7; size: -; CDR3: CASSPQGAGYEQYF; DNA: TGTGCCAGTAGTCCCCAGGGGGCCGGCTACGAGCAGTACTTC
D: -; V: TRBV25-1; J: TRBJ1-2; size: -; CDR3: CASSGGLGGYTF; DNA: TGTGCCAGCAGTGGGGGACTTGGGGGCTACACCTTC
D: -; V: TRBV10-2; J: TRBJ1-6; size: -; CDR3: CASLNSPLHF; DNA: TGCGCCAGCCTTAATTCACCCCTCCACTTT